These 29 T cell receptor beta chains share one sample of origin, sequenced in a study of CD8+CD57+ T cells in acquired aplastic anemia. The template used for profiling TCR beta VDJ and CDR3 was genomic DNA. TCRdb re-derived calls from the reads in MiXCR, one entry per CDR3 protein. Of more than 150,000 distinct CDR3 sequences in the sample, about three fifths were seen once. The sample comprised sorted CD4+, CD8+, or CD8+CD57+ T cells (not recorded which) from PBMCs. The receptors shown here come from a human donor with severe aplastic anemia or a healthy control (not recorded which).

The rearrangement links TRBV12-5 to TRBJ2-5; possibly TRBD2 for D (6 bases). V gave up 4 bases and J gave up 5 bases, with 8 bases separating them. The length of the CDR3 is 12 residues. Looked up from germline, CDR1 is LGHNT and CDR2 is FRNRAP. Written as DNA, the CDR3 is TGTGCTAGTGGTTCCGGAGGGGAGACCCAGTACTTC. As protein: CASGSGGETQYF.

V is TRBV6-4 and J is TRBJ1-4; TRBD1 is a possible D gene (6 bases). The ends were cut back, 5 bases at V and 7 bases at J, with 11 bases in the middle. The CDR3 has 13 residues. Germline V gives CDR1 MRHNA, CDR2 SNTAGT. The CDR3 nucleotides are TGTGCCAGCAGTTCGGGGGCCGGTGAAAAACTGTTTTTT. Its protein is CASSSGAGEKLFF.

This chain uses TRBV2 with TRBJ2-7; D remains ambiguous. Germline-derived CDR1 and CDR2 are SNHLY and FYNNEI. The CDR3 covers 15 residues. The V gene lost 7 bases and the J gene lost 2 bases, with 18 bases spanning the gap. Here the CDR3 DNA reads TGTGCCAGCAACACGGTGGTCACTGCAGCCTACGAGCAGTACTTC. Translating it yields CASNTVVTAAYEQYF.

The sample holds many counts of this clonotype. CDR3 bases: TGTGCCAGCAGTCCTTTTAATTCACCCCTCCACTTT. It translates to CASSPFNSPLHF. The genes are TRBV27 and TRBJ1-6; D is unresolved. This CDR3 has 12 residues. Trimming stripped 5 bases from V and 6 bases from J, with 5 bases between. Germline values: CDR1 MNHEY, CDR2 SMNVEV (reference sequence).

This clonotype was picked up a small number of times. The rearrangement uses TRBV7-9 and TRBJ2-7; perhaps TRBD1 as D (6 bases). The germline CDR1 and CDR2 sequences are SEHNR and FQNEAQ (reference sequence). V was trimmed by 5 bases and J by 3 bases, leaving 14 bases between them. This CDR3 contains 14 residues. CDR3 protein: CASSGPGVGYEQYF. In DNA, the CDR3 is TGTGCCAGCAGCGGACCAGGGGTAGGCTACGAGCAGTACTTC.

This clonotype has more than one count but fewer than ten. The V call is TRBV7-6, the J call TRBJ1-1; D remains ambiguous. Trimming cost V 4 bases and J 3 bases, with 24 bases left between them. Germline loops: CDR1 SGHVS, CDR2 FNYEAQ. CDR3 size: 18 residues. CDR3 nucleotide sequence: TGTGCCAGCAGCTCAGACCGGGGAGGGAAGATGGTGGACACTGAAGCTTTCTTT. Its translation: CASSSDRGGKMVDTEAFF.

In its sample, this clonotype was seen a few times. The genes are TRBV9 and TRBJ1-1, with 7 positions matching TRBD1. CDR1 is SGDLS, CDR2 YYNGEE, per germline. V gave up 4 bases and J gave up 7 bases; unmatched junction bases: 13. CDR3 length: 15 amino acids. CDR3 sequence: CASSQLQGLVVEAFF. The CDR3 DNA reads TGTGCCAGCAGCCAATTACAGGGGTTGGTCGTTGAAGCTTTCTTT.

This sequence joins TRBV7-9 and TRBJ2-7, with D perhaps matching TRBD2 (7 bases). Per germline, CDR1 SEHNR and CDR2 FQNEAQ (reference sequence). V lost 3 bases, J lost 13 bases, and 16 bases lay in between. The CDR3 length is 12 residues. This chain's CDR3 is CASSLGGGQGYF. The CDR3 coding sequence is TGTGCCAGCAGCTTGGGGGGGGGGCAGGGTTACTTC. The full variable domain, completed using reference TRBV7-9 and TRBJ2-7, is DTGVSQNPRHKITKRGQNVTFRCDPISEHNRLYWYRQTLGQGPEFLTYFQNEAQLEKSRLLSDRFSAERPKGSFSTLEIQRTEQGDSAMYLCASSLGGGQGYFGPGTRLTVT.

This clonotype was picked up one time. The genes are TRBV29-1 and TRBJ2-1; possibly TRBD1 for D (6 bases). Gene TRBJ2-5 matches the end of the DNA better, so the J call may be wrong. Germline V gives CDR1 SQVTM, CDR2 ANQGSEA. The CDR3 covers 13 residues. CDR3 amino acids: CSVIYRARVVQYF. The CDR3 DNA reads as TGCAGCGTTATCTACAGGGCACGTGTGGTCCAGTACTTC.

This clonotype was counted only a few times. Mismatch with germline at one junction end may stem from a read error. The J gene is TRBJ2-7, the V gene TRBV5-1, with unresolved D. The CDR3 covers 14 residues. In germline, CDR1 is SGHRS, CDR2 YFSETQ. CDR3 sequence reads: CASSLVAASYEQYF. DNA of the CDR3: TGTGCCAGCAGCTTAGTGGCAGCCTCCTACGAGCAGTACTTC. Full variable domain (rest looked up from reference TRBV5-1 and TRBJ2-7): KAGVTQTPRYLIKTRGQQVTLSCSPISGHRSVSWYQQTPGQGLQFLFEYFSETQRNKGNFPGRFSGRQFSNSRSEMNVSTLELGDSALYLCASSLVAASYEQYFGPGTRLTVT.

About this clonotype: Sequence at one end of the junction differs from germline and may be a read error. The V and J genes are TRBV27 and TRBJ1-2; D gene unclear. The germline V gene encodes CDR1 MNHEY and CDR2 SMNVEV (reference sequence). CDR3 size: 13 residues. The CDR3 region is CAGSLAANYGYTF. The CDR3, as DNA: TGTGCCGGCAGTTTAGCAGCTAACTATGGCTACACCTTC.

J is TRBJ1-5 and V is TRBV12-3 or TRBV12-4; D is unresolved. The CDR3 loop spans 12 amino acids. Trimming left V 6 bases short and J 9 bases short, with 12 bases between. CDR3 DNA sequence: TGTGCCAGCAGGGAGGGAGGTGGGCCCCAGCATTTT. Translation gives CASREGGGPQHF.

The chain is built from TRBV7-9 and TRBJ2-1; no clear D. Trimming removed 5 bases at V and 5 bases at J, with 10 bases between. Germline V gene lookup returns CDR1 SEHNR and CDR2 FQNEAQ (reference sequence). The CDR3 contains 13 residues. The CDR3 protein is CASSRVIDNEQFF. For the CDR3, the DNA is TGTGCCAGCAGCCGAGTGATAGACAATGAGCAGTTCTTC.

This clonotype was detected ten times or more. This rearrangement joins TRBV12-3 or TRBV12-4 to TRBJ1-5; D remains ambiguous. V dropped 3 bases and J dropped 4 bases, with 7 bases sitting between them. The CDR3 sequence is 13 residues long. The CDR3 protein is CASSLSGNQPQHF. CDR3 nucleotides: TGTGCCAGCAGTTTGAGCGGGAATCAGCCCCAGCATTTT.

CDR3 amino acids: CASSQTGTGPKSYGYTF. CDR3 DNA sequence: TGTGCCAGCAGTCAAACCGGGACAGGGCCCAAAAGCTATGGCTACACCTTC. The gene calls are TRBV7-8 and TRBJ1-2; 9 bases match TRBD1. The CDR3 has 17 residues. V lost 6 bases to trimming and J lost 4 bases; unmatched junction nucleotides: 15. Germline assignment: CDR1 SGHVS and CDR2 FQNEAQ.

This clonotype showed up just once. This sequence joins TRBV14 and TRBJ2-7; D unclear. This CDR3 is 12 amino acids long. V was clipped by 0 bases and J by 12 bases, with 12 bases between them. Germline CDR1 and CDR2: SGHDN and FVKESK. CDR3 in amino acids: CASSQDRAKRYF. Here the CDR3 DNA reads TGTGCCAGCAGCCAAGATAGGGCTAAGCGGTACTTC.

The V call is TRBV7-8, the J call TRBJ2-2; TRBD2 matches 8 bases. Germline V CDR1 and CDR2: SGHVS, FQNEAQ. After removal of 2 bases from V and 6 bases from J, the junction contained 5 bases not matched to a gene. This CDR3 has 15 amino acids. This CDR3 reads CASSLRLRGAGELFF. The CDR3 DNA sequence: TGTGCCAGCAGCTTAAGGTTGCGGGGGGCCGGGGAGCTGTTTTTT.

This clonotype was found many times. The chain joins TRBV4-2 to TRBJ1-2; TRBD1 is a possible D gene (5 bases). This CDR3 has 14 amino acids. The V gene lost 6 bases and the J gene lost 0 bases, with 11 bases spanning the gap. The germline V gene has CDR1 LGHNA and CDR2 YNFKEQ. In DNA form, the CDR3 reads TGTGCCAGCAGGCCCACAGGAACTAACTATGGCTACACCTTC. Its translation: CASRPTGTNYGYTF.

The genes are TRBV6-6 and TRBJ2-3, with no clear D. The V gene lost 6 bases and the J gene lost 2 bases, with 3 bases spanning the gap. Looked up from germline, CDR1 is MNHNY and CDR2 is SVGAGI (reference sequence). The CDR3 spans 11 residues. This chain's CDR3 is CASRNTDTQYF. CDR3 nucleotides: TGTGCCAGCAGGAACACAGATACGCAGTATTTT.

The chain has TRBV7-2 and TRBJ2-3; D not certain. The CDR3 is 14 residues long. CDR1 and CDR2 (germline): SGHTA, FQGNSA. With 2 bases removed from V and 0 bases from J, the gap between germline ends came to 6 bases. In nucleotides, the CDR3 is TGTGCCAGCAGCTTAAGTCACAGCACAGATACGCAGTATTTT. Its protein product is CASSLSHSTDTQYF.

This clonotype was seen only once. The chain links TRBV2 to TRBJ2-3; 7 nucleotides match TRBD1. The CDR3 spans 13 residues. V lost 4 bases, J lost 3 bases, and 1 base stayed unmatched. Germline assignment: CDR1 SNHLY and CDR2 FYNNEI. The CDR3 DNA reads TGTGCCAGCAGTGTCAGGGGGACAGATACGCAGTATTTT. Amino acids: CASSVRGTDTQYF.

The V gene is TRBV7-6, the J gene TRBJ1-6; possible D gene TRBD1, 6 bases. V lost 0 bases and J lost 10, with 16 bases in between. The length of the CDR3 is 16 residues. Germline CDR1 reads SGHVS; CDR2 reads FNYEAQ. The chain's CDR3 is CASSLAGRGRGSPLHF. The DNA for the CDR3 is TGTGCCAGCAGCTTAGCGGGCAGGGGAAGGGGATCACCCCTCCACTTT.

The CDR3, as DNA: TGTGCCATCAGTGAAGAGGGCTGGAAGACCCAGTACTTC. Translation: CAISEEGWKTQYF. This chain joins TRBV10-3 and TRBJ2-5, with D perhaps matching TRBD2 (5 bases). The CDR3 extends over 13 amino acids. CDR1 is ENHRY, CDR2 SYGVKD, per germline. V lost 3 bases and J 6 bases, leaving 11 bases between the germline ends.

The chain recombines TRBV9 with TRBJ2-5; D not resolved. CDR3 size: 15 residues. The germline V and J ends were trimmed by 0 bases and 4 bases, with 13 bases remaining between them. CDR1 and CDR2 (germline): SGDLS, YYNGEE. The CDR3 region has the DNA TGTGCCAGCAGCGTAGTGGTGGGGTGGGCAGAGACCCAGTACTTC. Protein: CASSVVVGWAETQYF.

This CDR3 reads CASMDWGQPQHF. CDR3 coding DNA: TGTGCCAGCATGGATTGGGGGCAGCCCCAGCATTTT. This chain links TRBV6-1 with TRBJ1-5, with TRBD1 as a possible D gene (5 bases). The CDR3 loop spans 12 amino acids. The V gene's germline CDR1 is MNHNS and CDR2 SASEGT. Trimming left V 7 bases short and J 7 bases short, with 11 bases between.

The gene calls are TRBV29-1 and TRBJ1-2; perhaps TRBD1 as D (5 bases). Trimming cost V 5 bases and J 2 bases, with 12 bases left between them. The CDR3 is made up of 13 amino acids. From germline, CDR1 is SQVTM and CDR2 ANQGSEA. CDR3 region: CSVMQGPNYGYTF. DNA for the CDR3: TGCAGCGTTATGCAGGGACCGAACTATGGCTACACCTTC.

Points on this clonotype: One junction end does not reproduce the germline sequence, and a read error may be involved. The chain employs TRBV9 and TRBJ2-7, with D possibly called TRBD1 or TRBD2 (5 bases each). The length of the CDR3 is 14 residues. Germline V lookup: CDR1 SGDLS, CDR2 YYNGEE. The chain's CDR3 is CASSALAGFYEQYF. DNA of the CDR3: TGTGCCAGCAGCGCCCTAGCAGGGTTTTACGAGCAGTACTTT.

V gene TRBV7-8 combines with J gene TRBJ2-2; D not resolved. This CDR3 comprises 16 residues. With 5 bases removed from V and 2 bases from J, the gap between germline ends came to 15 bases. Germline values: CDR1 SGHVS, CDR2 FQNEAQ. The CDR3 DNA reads TGTGCCAGCAGCCCCTCCCCTTTCCTCAACACCGGGGAGCTGTTTTTT. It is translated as CASSPSPFLNTGELFF.

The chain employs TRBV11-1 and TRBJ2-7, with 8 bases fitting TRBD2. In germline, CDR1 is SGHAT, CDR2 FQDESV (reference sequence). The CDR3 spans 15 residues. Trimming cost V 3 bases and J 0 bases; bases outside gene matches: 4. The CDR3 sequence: CASSFIAGSSYEQYF. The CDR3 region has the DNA TGTGCCAGCAGCTTTATAGCGGGAAGCTCCTACGAGCAGTACTTC.